These 9 T cell receptor beta chains originate from one sample sequenced in a study of blood T cell repertoires in COVID-19. Produced via immunoSEQ multiplex PCR; TCRdb's table is partial and in-frame only. The table includes around 190,000 clones, about three quarters detected once. Sequencing input: peripheral blood. The receptors stem from a woman aged 45-65 years with active or convalescent COVID-19.

The genes are TRBV7-8 and TRBJ1-6; 7 bases map to TRBD1. The germline gives CDR1 SGHVS, CDR2 FQNEAQ. CDR3 length equals 14 residues. V trimming: 7 bases; J trimming: 7 bases; junction bases outside the gene matches: 7. This chain's CDR3 is CASKTGVRNSPLHF. CDR3 sequence (DNA): TGTGCCAGCAAAACAGGGGTTCGCAATTCACCCCTCCACTTT.

The chain employs TRBV2 and TRBJ1-6, with TRBD1 matching over 7 bases. Germline V CDR1 and CDR2: SNHLY, FYNNEI. This CDR3 comprises 14 residues. The trim removed 4 bases at V and 8 bases at J, leaving 5 bases unmatched. In DNA form, the CDR3 reads TGTGCCAGCAGTGTAGACAGGGCAGATTCACCCCTCCACTTT. It translates to CASSVDRADSPLHF.

This rearrangement joins TRBV27 to TRBJ1-6; TRBD1 is a possible D gene (6 bases). CDR1 is MNHEY and CDR2 is SMNVEV in the germline V gene (reference sequence). Deletions cut 0 bases from V and 3 bases from J, with 9 bases between. The CDR3 contains 16 residues. The DNA of the CDR3 is TGTGCCAGCAGTTTATCCGGACAGCTCTATAATTCACCCCTCCACTTT. Translating gives CASSLSGQLYNSPLHF.

V and J are TRBV5-4 and TRBJ1-1; 7 bases agree with TRBD1. The CDR3 runs to 15 residues. With 0 bases clipped from V and 1 base from J, the junction kept 3 bases outside the gene matches. Germline V CDR1 and CDR2: SGHNT, YYREEE (reference sequence). Here the CDR3 reads CASSLVGTENTEAFF. CDR3 in DNA: TGTGCCAGCAGCTTGGTGGGGACAGAGAACACTGAAGCTTTCTTT.

J is TRBJ1-1 and V is TRBV25-1; D may be TRBD1 (5 bases). The germline V gene has CDR1 MGHDK and CDR2 SYGVNS. Trimming cost V 5 bases and J 3 bases, with 16 bases left between them. The length of the CDR3 is 15 residues. The CDR3 region is CASSPRGGTDTEAFF. CDR3 coding DNA: TGTGCCAGCAGTCCCCGGGGGGGGACTGACACTGAAGCTTTCTTT. Complete variable domain (other parts from reference TRBV25-1 and TRBJ1-1): EADIYQTPRYLVIGTGKKITLECSQTMGHDKMYWYQQDPGMELHLIHYSYGVNSTEKGDLSSESTVSRIRTEHFPLTLESARPSHTSQYLCASSPRGGTDTEAFFGQGTRLTVV.

This sequence joins TRBV6-6 and TRBJ1-3, with unresolved D. The length of the CDR3 is 15 residues. Per the germline V gene, CDR1 is MNHNY and CDR2 is SVGAGI (reference sequence). Trimming left V 0 bases short and J 4 bases short, with 10 bases between. The CDR3 loop is CASSYSGVAGNTIYF. In nucleotides, the CDR3 is TGTGCCAGCAGTTACTCCGGGGTGGCCGGAAACACCATATATTTT.

This clone occurred once. The chain couples TRBV28 to TRBJ1-1, with D tentatively TRBD1 (6 bases). This CDR3 region has 14 residues. CDR1 and CDR2 from the germline V gene are MDHEN and SYDVKM. V lost 5 bases and J 1 base, leaving 11 bases between the germline ends. In DNA, the CDR3 is TGTGCCAGCAGTCCCCCGACAGGGAACACTGAAGCTTTCTTT. This translates into CASSPPTGNTEAFF.

This clone has only one observation. This sequence joins TRBV5-7 and TRBJ1-2, with 10 bases matching TRBD1. TRBV5-7 is marked as an open reading frame, function uncertain. V lost 6 bases to trimming and J lost 7 bases; unmatched junction nucleotides: 12. The CDR3 covers 15 residues. CDR3 sequence: CASTLTGTGVRGYTF. CDR3 in DNA: TGTGCCAGCACCCTAACCGGGACAGGGGTTCGTGGCTACACCTTC.

The chain combines TRBV29-1 with TRBJ2-1; the match to TRBD2 covers 14 bases. Trimming removed 7 bases from V and 9 bases from J; junction bases left unmatched: 8. The CDR3 runs to 14 residues. The germline CDR1 and CDR2 sequences are SQVTM and ANQGSEA. DNA of the CDR3: TGCAGCGCCGCGACTAGCGGGAGGGCCAGTGAGCAGTTCTTC. Protein product: CSAATSGRASEQFF.